The source of this TCR beta chain is a study of early T cells in non-severe SARS-CoV-2 infection. Across the study: The study sequenced bulk RNA from unsorted whole blood, with chains unpaired. Findings and caveats of the study: Anti-spike CD8 responses were favored in VDJdb matching, and private and CD4 specificities were missed.

For this clonotype: Its antigen is undetermined.

Unique molecular identifiers tagged individual cDNA molecules. TCRdb fed the 5' RACE reads into MiXCR, producing one record per CDR3 protein. The profile covers tens of thousands of distinct CDR3 sequences, with over 8% appearing a single time and about 5.3% taken by the ten largest. V dropped 3 bases and J dropped 4 bases, with 7 bases sitting between them. Germline assignment: CDR1 DFQATT and CDR2 SNEGSKA (reference sequence). This CDR3 is built from 12 residues. The chain couples TRBV20-1 to TRBJ1-5; no firm D call. The receptor was derived from an adult who was a healthcare worker with PCR-confirmed SARS-CoV-2 infection or an uninfected control (not recorded which). The sequenced sample was whole blood, obtained at baseline. The CDR3 reads CSASYDNQPQHF. The CDR3 nucleotides read TGCAGTGCTAGCTACGATAATCAGCCCCAGCATTTT.